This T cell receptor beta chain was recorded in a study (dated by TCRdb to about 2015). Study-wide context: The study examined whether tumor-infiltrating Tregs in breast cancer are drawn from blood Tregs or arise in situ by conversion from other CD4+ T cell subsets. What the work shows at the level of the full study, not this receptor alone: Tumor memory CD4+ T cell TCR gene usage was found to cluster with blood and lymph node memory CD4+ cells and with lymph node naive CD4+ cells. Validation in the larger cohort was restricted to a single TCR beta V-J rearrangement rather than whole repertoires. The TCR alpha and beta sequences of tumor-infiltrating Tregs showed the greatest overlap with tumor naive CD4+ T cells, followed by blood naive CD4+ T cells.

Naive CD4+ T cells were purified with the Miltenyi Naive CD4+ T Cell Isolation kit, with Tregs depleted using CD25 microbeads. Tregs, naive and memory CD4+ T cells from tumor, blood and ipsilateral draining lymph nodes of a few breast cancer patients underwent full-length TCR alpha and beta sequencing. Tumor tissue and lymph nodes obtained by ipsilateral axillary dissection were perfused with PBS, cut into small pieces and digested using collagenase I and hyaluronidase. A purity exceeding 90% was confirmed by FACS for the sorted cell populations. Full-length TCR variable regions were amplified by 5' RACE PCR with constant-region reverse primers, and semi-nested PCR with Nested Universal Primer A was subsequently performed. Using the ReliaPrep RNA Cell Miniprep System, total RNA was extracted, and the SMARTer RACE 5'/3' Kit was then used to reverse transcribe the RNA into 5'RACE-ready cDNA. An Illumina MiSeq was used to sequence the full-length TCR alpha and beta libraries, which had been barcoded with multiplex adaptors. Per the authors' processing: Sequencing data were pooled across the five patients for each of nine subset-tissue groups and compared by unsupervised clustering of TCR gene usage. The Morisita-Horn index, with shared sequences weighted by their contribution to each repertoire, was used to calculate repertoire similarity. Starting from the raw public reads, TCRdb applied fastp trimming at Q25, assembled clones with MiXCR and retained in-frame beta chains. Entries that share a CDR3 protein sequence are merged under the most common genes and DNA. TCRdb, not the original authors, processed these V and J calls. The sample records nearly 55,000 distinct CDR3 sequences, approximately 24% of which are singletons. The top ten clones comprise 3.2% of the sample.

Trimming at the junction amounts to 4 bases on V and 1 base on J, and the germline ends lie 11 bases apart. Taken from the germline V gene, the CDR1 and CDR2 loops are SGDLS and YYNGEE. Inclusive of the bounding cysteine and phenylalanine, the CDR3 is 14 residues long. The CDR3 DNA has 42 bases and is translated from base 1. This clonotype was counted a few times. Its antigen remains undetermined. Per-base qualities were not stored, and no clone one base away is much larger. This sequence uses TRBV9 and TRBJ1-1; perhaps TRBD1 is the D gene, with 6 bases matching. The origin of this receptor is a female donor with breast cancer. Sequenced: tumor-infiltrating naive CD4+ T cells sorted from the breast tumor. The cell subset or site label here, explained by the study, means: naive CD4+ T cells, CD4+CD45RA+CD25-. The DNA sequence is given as TGTGCCAGCAGCAAGGGGGTGAAGAACACTGAAGCTTTCTTT. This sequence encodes CASSKGVKNTEAFF.